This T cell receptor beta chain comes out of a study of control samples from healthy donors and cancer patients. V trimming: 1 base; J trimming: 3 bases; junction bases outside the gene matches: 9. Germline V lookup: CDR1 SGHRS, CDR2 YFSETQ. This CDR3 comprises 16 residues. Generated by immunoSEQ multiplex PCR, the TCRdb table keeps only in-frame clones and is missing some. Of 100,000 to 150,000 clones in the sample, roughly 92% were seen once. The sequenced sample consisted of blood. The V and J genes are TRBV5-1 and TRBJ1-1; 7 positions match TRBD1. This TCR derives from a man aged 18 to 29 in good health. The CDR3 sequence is CASSLPPGQADTEAFF. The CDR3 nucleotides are TGCGCCAGCAGCTTGCCCCCCGGACAGGCGGACACTGAAGCTTTCTTT.